This TCR beta chain was documented in a study of early T cells in non-severe SARS-CoV-2 infection. Study-level points and caveats: VDJdb matches were skewed toward anti-spike CD8 T cell responses.

cDNA molecules, individually, were tagged with unique molecular identifiers. TCRdb recomputed calls from the 5' RACE reads with MiXCR, one row per CDR3 protein. The sample shows about 77,000 distinct CDR3 sequences, roughly a sixth of them seen only once. The V gene's germline CDR1 is SEHNR and CDR2 FQNEAQ (reference sequence). Trimming took off 4 bases at V and 4 bases at J, with 13 bases between the two ends. The CDR3 consists of 14 residues. Points on this clonotype: Its cognate antigen is unknown.

Sequencing was performed on whole blood. The chain is built from TRBV7-9 and TRBJ1-1; D is uncertain. The clonotype comes from an adult who was a healthcare worker with PCR-confirmed SARS-CoV-2 infection or an uninfected control (not recorded which). Written as DNA, the CDR3 is TGTGCCAGCAGCTCCCGGGCCTCAGGCACTGAAGCTTTCTTT. Amino acid sequence: CASSSRASGTEAFF.